Given below is one TCR beta chain in context. The antigen remains unidentified. In preparing the TRB cDNA libraries, 5' RACE with UMI labels was used. TCRdb re-called the 5' RACE reads and catalogs CDR3 proteins one per entry, DNA excluded. The sample data list over 70,000 distinct CDR3 sequences. This sample was taken from a study of CXCR3-negative and CXCR3-positive naive CD8 T cells. Germline V gives CDR1 MDHEN, CDR2 SYDVKM. This CDR3 is built from 17 residues. Whole-study results and caveats: Naive subsets were similarly diverse, while memory CD8+ repertoires were much less diverse. Naive CXCR3-positive cells had TRB CDR3s more hydrophobic than those of CXCR3-negative naive cells.

CD45RO-CCR7+CD27+CD95- characterized naive CD8+ T cells. Material for sequencing was naive CXCR3+ CD8+ T cells from blood. Stated subset: CD45RO-CCR7+CD27+CD95- naive CD8+ T cells expressing CXCR3 (TNR3+). The receptor's source is a human donor in good health. Some clones in this sample may be carry-over from other donors' samples. The gene calls are TRBV28 and TRBJ2-7; TCRdb's D gene call, TRBD2, goes unchecked for lack of DNA. The CDR3 sequence: CASSPSPSGFSSYEQYF.